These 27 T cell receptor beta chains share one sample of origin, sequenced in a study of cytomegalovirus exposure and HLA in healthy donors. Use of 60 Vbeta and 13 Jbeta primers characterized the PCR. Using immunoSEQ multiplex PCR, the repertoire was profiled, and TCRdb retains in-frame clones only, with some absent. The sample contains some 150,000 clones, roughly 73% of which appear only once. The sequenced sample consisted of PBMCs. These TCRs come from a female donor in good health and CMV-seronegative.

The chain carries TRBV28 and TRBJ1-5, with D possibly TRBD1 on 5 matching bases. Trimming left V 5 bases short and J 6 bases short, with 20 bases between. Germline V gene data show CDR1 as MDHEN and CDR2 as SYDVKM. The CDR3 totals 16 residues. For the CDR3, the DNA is TGTGCCAGCAGTCCACGACGACAGAGCATCAGTCAGCCCCAGCATTTT. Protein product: CASSPRRQSISQPQHF.

Here the CDR3 DNA reads TGTGCCAGTACTATGGGGCAGGGCTATGACAATGAGCAGTTCTTC. Its protein is CASTMGQGYDNEQFF. The chain links TRBV19 to TRBJ2-1; D possibly corresponds to TRBD1 (5 bases). With 7 bases removed from V and 5 bases from J, the gap between germline ends came to 18 bases. CDR3 size: 15 residues. The germline V gene has CDR1 LNHDA and CDR2 SQIVND (reference sequence). The complete variable domain, with remaining parts taken from reference TRBV19 and TRBJ2-1, reads DGGITQSPKYLFRKEGQNVTLSCEQNLNHDAMYWYRQDPGQGLRLIYYSQIVNDFQKGDIAEGYSVSREKKESFPLTVTSAQKNPTAFYLCASTMGQGYDNEQFFGPGTRLTVL.

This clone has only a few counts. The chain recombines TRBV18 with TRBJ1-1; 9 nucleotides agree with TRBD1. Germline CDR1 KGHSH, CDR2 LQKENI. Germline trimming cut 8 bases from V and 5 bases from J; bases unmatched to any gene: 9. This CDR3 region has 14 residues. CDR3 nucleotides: TGTGCCAGCGTAAAACAGGGGGCGGAAACTGAAGCTTTCTTT. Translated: CASVKQGAETEAFF.

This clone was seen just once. This chain's CDR3 is CASRRDRGSYSTDTQYF. CDR3 in DNA: TGTGCCAGCAGGCGGGACAGGGGGTCGTATAGCACAGATACGCAGTATTTT. The rearrangement uses TRBV27 and TRBJ2-3; 11 nucleotides line up with TRBD1. The CDR3 is 17 amino acids. Trimming cost V 6 bases and J 0 bases; bases outside gene matches: 8. Germline V CDR1 and CDR2: MNHEY, SMNVEV (reference sequence).

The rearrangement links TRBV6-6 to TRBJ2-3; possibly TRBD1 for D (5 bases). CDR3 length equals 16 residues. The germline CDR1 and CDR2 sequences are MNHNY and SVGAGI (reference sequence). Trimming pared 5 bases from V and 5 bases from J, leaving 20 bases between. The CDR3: CASSDWGAERGDTQYF. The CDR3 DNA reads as TGTGCCAGCAGTGACTGGGGCGCTGAACGTGGAGATACGCAGTATTTT.

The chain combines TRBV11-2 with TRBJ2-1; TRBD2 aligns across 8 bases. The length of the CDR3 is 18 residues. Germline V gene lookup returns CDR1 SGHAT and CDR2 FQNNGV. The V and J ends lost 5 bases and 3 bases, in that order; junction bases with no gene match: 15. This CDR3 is CASSPRRLANPNYNEQFF. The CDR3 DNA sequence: TGTGCCAGCAGCCCGCGGAGACTAGCGAATCCAAACTACAATGAGCAGTTCTTC.

DNA of the CDR3: TGTGCCAGCAGTATCTCCGGGACTAGCTTGGACGAGCAGTACTTC. Translated: CASSISGTSLDEQYF. This rearrangement joins TRBV27 to TRBJ2-7; TRBD2 agrees at 9 bases. Germline V lookup: CDR1 MNHEY, CDR2 SMNVEV (reference sequence). V shed 5 bases, J shed 5 bases, and the junction held 10 bases outside the gene matches. This CDR3 is built from 15 residues.

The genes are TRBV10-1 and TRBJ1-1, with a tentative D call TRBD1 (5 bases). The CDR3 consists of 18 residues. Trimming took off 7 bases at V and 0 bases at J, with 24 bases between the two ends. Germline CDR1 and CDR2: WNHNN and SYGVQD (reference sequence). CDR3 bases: TGCGCCAGCATCCTCGGAGGGGTTTTAATTAGGATGAACACTGAAGCTTTCTTT. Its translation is CASILGGVLIRMNTEAFF.

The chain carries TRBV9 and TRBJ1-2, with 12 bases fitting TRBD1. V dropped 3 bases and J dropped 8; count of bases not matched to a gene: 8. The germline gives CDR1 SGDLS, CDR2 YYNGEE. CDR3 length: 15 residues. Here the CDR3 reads CASSGGDRGPRGYTF. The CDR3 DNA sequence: TGTGCCAGCAGCGGCGGGGACAGGGGGCCGCGGGGCTACACCTTC.

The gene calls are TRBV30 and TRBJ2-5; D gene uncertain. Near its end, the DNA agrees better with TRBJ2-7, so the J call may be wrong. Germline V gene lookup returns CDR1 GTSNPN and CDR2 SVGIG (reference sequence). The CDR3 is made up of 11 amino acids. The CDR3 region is CAWSTVHEQYF. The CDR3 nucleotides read TGTGCCTGGAGTACAGTACACGAGCAGTACTTC.

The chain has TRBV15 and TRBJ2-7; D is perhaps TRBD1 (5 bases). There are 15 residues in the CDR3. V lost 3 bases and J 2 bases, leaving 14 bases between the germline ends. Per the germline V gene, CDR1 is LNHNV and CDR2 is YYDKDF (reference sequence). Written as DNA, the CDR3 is TGTGCCACCAGCAGCTTGTGGGGCCCGACCTACGAGCAGTACTTC. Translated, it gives CATSSLWGPTYEQYF.

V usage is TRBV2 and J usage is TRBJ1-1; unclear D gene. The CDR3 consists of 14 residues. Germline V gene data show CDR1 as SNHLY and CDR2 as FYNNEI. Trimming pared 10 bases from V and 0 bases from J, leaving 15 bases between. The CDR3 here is CATLFALMNTEAFF. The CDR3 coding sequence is TGTGCCACCCTTTTTGCGCTTATGAACACTGAAGCTTTCTTT.

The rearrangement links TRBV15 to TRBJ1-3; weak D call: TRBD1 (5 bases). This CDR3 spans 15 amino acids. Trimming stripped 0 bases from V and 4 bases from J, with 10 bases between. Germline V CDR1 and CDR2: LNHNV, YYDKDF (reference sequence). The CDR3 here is CATSRDAGWGNTIYF. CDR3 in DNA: TGTGCCACCAGCAGAGATGCAGGGTGGGGAAACACCATATATTTT.

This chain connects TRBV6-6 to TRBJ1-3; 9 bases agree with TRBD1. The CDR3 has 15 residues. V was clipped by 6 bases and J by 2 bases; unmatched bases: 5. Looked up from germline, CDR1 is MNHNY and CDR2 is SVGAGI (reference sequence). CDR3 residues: CASSYHRGPGNTIYF. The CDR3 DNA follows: TGTGCCAGCAGCTACCACAGGGGGCCTGGAAACACCATATATTTT.

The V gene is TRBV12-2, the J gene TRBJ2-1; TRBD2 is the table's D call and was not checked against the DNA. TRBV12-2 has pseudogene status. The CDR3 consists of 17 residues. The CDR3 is CASRLRTSGPSYNEQFF. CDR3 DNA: TGTGCAAGTCGCTTAAGGACTAGCGGGCCCTCCTACAATGAGCAGTTCTTC.

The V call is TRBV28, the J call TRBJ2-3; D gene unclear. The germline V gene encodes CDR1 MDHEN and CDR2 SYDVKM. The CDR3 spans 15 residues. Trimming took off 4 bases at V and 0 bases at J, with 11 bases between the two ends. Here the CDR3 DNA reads TGTGCCAGCAGTTCGAACATCGATAGCACAGATACGCAGTATTTT. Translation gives CASSSNIDSTDTQYF.

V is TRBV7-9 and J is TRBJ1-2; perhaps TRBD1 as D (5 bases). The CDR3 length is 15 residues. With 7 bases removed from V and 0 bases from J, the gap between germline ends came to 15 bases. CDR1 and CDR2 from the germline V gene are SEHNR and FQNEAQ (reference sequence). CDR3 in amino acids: CASTPRVGANYGYTF. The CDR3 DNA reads TGTGCCAGCACCCCCAGGGTTGGGGCTAACTATGGCTACACCTTC.

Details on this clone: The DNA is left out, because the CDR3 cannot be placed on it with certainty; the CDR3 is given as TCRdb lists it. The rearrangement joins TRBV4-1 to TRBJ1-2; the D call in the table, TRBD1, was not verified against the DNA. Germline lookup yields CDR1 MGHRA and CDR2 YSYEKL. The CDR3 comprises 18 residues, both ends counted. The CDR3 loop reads CASSQDLSWDTRNYGYTF.

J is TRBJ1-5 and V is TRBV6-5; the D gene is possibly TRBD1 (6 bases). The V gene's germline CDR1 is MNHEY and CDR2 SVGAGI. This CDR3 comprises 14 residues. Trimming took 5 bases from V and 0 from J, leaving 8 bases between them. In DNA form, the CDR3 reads TGTGCCAGCAGTACAGGGTATAGCAATCAGCCCCAGCATTTT. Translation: CASSTGYSNQPQHF.

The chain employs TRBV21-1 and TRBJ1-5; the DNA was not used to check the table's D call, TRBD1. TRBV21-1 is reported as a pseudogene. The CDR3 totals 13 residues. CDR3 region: CASEDSCNQPQHF. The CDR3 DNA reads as TGTGCCAGCGAGGACAGTTGCAATCAGCCCCAGCATTTT.

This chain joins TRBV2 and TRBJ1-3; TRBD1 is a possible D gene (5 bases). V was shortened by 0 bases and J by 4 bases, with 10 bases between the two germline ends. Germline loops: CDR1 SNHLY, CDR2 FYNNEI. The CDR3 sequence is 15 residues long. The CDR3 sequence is CASSEASGEGNTIYF. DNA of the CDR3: TGTGCCAGCAGTGAAGCGTCGGGGGAAGGAAACACCATATATTTT. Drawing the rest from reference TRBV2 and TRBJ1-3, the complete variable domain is EPEVTQTPSHQVTQMGQEVILRCVPISNHLYFYWYRQILGQKVEFLVSFYNNEISEKSEIFDDQFSVERPDGSNFTLKIRSTKLEDSAMYFCASSEASGEGNTIYFGEGSWLTVV.

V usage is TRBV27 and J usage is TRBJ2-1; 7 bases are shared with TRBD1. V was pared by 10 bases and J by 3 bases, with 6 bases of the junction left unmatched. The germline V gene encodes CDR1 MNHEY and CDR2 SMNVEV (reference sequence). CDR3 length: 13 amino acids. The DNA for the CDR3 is TGTGCCACCTCCCGGACAGGCTACAATGAGCAGTTCTTC. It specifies CATSRTGYNEQFF.

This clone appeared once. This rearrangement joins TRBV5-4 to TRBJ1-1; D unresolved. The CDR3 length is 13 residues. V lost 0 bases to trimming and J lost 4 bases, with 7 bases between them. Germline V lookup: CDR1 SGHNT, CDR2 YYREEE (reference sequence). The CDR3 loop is CASSLGEGTEAFF. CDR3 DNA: TGTGCCAGCAGCTTGGGGGAGGGCACTGAAGCTTTCTTT.

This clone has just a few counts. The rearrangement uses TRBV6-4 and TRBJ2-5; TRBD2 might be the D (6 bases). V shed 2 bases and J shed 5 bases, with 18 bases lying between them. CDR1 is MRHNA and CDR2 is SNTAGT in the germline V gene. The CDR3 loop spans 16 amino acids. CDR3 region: CASSDGGERRRETQYF. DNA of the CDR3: TGTGCCAGCAGTGACGGCGGGGAAAGACGAAGGGAGACCCAGTACTTC.

In nucleotides, the CDR3 is TGTGCCAGTAGTATTAATGGACTTGAGGGGCAGTACTTC. Encoded protein: CASSINGLEGQYF. The chain couples TRBV19 to TRBJ2-7; tentatively, D is TRBD2 (5 bases). The germline V gene encodes CDR1 LNHDA and CDR2 SQIVND (reference sequence). The CDR3 extends over 13 amino acids. Trimming took 3 bases from V and 9 from J, leaving 15 bases between them.

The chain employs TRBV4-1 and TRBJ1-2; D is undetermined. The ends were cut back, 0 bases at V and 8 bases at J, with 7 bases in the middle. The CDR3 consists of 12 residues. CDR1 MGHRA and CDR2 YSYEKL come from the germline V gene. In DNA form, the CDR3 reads TGCGCCAGCAGCCAAGATTTGGGCGGCTACACCTTC. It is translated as CASSQDLGGYTF.

As DNA, the CDR3 is TGTGCCAGCGATCGACATGGCCCCGGGGAGCTGTTTTTT. Its translation is CASDRHGPGELFF. The chain links TRBV2 to TRBJ2-2; D is ambiguous. The CDR3 covers 13 residues. Germline V CDR1 and CDR2: SNHLY, FYNNEI. Trimming stripped 8 bases from V and 6 bases from J, with 13 bases between.